This TCR beta chain was identified in a study of human T cells and chemical hapten exposure. Study in general: Patches that contained 0.01% DPC were applied to the upper back and read at 6 days.

The time point was: patch test 2, 6 weeks after DPC sensitization. Treatment given: therapeutic diphenylcyclopropenone sensitization with weekly scalp DPC. Unfractionated whole blood was the source from which total RNA was extracted. What the library attached to individual cDNA molecules were unique molecular identifiers. One entry per CDR3 protein, called by TCRdb with MiXCR from the RACE reads. The repertoire holds 80,000 to 95,000 distinct CDR3 sequences, with roughly 11% as singletons. Looked up from germline, CDR1 is SGHRS and CDR2 is YFSETQ. CDR3 length: 14 amino acids. Between the trimmed V and J ends, which lost 6 bases and 0 bases, there was a span of 11 bases.

Sequenced material: whole blood, taken in connection with sensitization to the hapten diphenylcyclopropenone (DPC). This receptor was taken from a man aged 35-49 years with alopecia areata. Some clones in this sample may be carry-over from other donors' samples. The chain carries TRBV5-1 and TRBJ2-3; D is possibly TRBD2 (6 bases). The chain's CDR3 is CASKERASTDTQYF. In DNA form, the CDR3 reads TGCGCCAGCAAGGAGCGGGCTAGCACAGATACGCAGTATTTT.